This TCR beta chain originates from a study of PD-L1 blockade in urothelial cancer. In the study overall: Median T cell yield from blood was about 150,000.

The method was immunoSEQ multiplex PCR; TCRdb's version includes in-frame clones alone and lacks a portion of them. The sample yields 55,000 to 75,000 clones, over 75% seen once. This clone is a singleton in its sample. Time point denoted: pretreatment peripheral blood. This sequence originates from a man aged 70 or older with urothelial cancer. The material was PBMCs, obtained around atezolizumab (anti-PD-L1) treatment.

The CDR3 is CASSFREGRNEQFF. In nucleotides, the CDR3 is TGTGCCAGCAGCTTCCGGGAGGGCCGCAATGAGCAGTTCTTC. The chain employs TRBV5-4 and TRBJ2-1; 8 nucleotides line up with TRBD2. This CDR3 spans 14 amino acids. Germline assignment: CDR1 SGHNT and CDR2 YYREEE (reference sequence). The V gene end was trimmed by 2 bases and the J gene end by 6 bases; junction bases not matched to a gene: 4.